The sequence of this T cell receptor (beta chain) was determined in a study of blood T cell repertoires in COVID-19. Turning to the study itself: Both acute and convalescent COVID-19 samples were obtained from the United States, Italy and Spain. PBMCs, B-cell-depleted T cells, or T cells provided the cDNA or gDNA that made up the material.

Original processing methods: Counts of nucleated cells, estimated from reference gene primer amplification, were obtained. Sequencing used immunoSEQ multiplex PCR; TCRdb keeps in-frame clones, though not all of them. V and J calls and clone size come straight from that table; D and trimming were deduced from the DNA. The sample gives 280,000 or so clones, 88% of which show up once; over 8% is in the top ten. Trimming took off 0 bases at V and 2 bases at J, with 11 bases between the two ends. The germline V gene has CDR1 ENHRY and CDR2 SYGVKD. This CDR3 has 16 amino acids. The sample taken for sequencing was peripheral blood. This chain uses TRBV10-3 with TRBJ2-4, with D tentatively TRBD1 (6 bases). The clonotype was recovered from a man aged 18 to 30 with active or convalescent COVID-19. The CDR3 DNA is TGTGCCATCAGTGAGTCGTTACAGGGAACCAAAAACATTCAGTACTTC. Its protein is CAISESLQGTKNIQYF.